This T cell receptor (beta chain) stems from a study of blood T cell repertoires in COVID-19. Study in general: The United States, Italy and Spain supplied acute and convalescent COVID-19 samples. In each case, the material was cDNA or gDNA derived from T cells, B-cell-depleted T cells, or PBMCs.

The CDR3 is 17 residues long. J gave up 6 bases and V 0 bases, and 7 bases lay outside the gene matches. Germline lookup yields CDR1 MRHNA and CDR2 SNTAGT. Per the authors' pipeline: Estimation of nucleated cell counts relied on the amplification of reference gene primers. TCRdb keeps only in-frame clones here, not all; method: immunoSEQ multiplex PCR. D and trimming were read from the DNA, whereas the V and J calls and clone size are those reported in that table. This sample carries 68,000 or so clones, about 88% of them seen once, and the ten largest clones take around 2.5%. J is TRBJ2-3 and V is TRBV6-4; 12 bases match TRBD2. The receptor comes from a man in his 70s with active or convalescent COVID-19. Sample: peripheral blood. The CDR3 DNA is TGTGCCAGCAGTGACTCCGCTAGCGGGAGGGCCGGGGATACGCAGTATTTT. This translates into CASSDSASGRAGDTQYF.